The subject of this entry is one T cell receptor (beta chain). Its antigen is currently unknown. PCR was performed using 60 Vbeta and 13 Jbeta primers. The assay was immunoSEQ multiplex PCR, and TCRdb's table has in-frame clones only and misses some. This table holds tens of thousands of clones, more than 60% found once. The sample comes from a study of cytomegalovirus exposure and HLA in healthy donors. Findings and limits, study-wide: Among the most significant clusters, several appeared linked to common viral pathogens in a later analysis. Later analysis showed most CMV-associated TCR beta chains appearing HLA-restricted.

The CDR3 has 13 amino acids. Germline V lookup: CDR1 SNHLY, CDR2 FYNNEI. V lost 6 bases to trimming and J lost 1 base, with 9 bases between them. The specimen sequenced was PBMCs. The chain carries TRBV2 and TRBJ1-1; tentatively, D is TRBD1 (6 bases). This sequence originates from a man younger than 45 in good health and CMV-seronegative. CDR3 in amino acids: CASRRTANTEAFF. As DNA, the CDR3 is TGTGCCAGCAGACGGACAGCGAACACTGAAGCTTTCTTT.